This T cell receptor beta chain was observed in a study of siplizumab effects on memory and regulatory T cells. Points from the study as a whole: Unstimulated naive T cells seemed to show more diversity than memory cells did, and they also seemed to be among the major contributors to the alloresponse. Siplizumab produced a significant drop in alloreactive sequences attributable to unstimulated CD4+ memory cells. Suppressive activity of Tregs proliferating in siplizumab cultures remained unconfirmed.

Libraries were prepared by immunoSEQ multiplex PCR; TCRdb keeps only in-frame clonotypes and omits some of them. The data hold fewer than 130,000 clones, with roughly 90% observed a single time. Trimming cost V 4 bases and J 6 bases; bases outside gene matches: 8. The CDR3 is 14 amino acids. Germline CDR1 reads SGHNT; CDR2 reads YYREEE (reference sequence). In regard to this clone: Its specificity is unknown.

The sequenced sample consisted of CD4+ T cells sorted from blood. This sequence was found in a human donor in good health. This sequence joins TRBV5-4 and TRBJ2-7, with 9 bases aligning to TRBD1. CDR3 DNA sequence: TGTGCCAGCAGCAACCGGGACAGGGTAGGCGAGCAGTACTTC. This translates into CASSNRDRVGEQYF.